This TCR beta chain was captured in a study of blood T cells in healthy people across ages. General study results and limits: Higher diversity, along with more naive CD4+ cells, distinguished long-lived donors from aged donors. Considered underestimates were the diversity estimates obtained from one million T cells. Across the age range, TCR beta diversity per million T cells fell in a roughly linear way.

Combining a sample-barcoded 5' primer with a J-beta primer mix, a second PCR ran for about 7 to 11 cycles. Sequencing recovered at least 3 million CDR3-containing paired-end reads from each sample. In TCRdb, the 5' RACE reads were re-called with MiXCR into one record per CDR3 protein. The table lists over a million distinct CDR3 sequences, approximately 60% of them singletons. CDR1 DFQATT and CDR2 SNEGSKA come from the germline V gene (reference sequence). The CDR3 loop spans 13 amino acids. The sample holds a few counts of this clonotype. Its target is not known. Sequenced: blood. The receptor's source is a man between 18 and 35 years old in good health. The V call is TRBV20-1, the J call TRBJ2-4; D uncertain. With the DNA end fitting TRBJ2-5 better, the J assignment may be wrong. Here the CDR3 DNA reads TGCAGTGCTAGAGAGGCGGCACAAGAGACCCAGTACTTC. It translates to CSAREAAQETQYF.